These T cell receptor beta chains were read from a single sample in a study of graft-versus-host responses after intestinal transplantation. The method was immunoSEQ multiplex PCR; TCRdb's version includes in-frame clones alone and lacks a portion of them. Of some 15,000 clones in the sample, around three fifths were seen once. The sequencing here drew on ileum tissue, taken 524 days after transplant. These TCRs come from a human patient who received an intestinal transplant, so some T cells may come from the graft donor. CDR3s include the opening cysteine and the closing phenylalanine or tryptophan. The D gene is left open where the match is weak. Part of the rows lack a size; the others show once, few, many or a class for expanded clones.

TRBV14	TRBJ1-1	.	.	TGTGCCAGCAGCCTCATTCGGGACACTGAAGCTTTCTTT	CASSLIRDTEAFF
TRBV25-1	TRBJ2-3	TRBD1	.	TGTGCCAGCAGTGAATATTCTGGCCAGGGGGCGGGAGATACGCAGTATTTT	CASSEYSGQGAGDTQYF
TRBV6-5	TRBJ1-3	.	.	TGTGCCAGCAGGGGAGCCTCTGGAAACACCATATATTTT	CASRGASGNTIYF
TRBV30	TRBJ2-2	.	few	TGTGCCTGGAGAGCCCCAGGGGACACCGGGGAGCTGTTTTTT	CAWRAPGDTGELFF
TRBV7-9	TRBJ1-2	.	.	TGTGCCAGCAGCCTTAGATCCCGGACATATAACTATGGCTACACCTTC	CASSLRSRTYNYGYTF
TRBV10-3	TRBJ1-1	TRBD1	.	TGTGCCTCAGGACAGGGGGTTGGCACTGAAGCTTTCTTT	CASGQGVGTEAFF
TRBV30	TRBJ1-6	TRBD1	.	TGTGCCTGGAGTGTTTTTCCGGGACAGGGGGCATCGAGCTCCTATAATTCACCCCTCCACTTT	CAWSVFPGQGASSSYNSPLHF
TRBV11-2	TRBJ2-2	TRBD1	.	TGTGCCAGCAGCTTAGGACACGGACAGGCTCAGACCGGGGAGCTGTTTTTT	CASSLGHGQAQTGELFF
TRBV9	TRBJ1-2	.	few	TGTGCCAGCAGCGTAGCTCGGGGTCACAACTATGGCTACACCTTC	CASSVARGHNYGYTF
TRBV21-1	TRBJ1-3	.	.	TGTGCCATCTCCCCAAGGGGGGGGATGGCTGGAAACACCATATATTTT	CAISPRGGMAGNTIYF
TRBV10-3	TRBJ1-2	.	few	TGTGCCATCAGCCAGACTGATTATGGCTACACCTTC	CAISQTDYGYTF
TRBV27	TRBJ1-1	.	.	TGTGCCACCCTATCACTTAACACTGAAGCTTTCTTT	CATLSLNTEAFF
TRBV30	TRBJ2-2	TRBD1	.	TGTGCCTGGACGGGACAGCTGGGCGCCGGGGAGCTGTTTTTT	CAWTGQLGAGELFF
TRBV4-1	TRBJ1-1	TRBD1	.	TGCGCCAGCAGCCAAGTCACAGGGGAGGACACTGAAGCTTTCTTT	CASSQVTGEDTEAFF
TRBV30	TRBJ1-1	TRBD1	medium-sized	TGTGCCTGGAGTGGGGACAGGAGGACTGAAGCTTTCTTT	CAWSGDRRTEAFF
TRBV6-5	TRBJ1-3	.	.	TGTGCCAGCAGGCTCCTGAGAGGGTCTGGAAACACCATATATTTT	CASRLLRGSGNTIYF
TRBV6-5	TRBJ2-1	.	few	TGTGCCAGCAGTTACGGAGTGTTAGCGGAGCAGTTCTTC	CASSYGVLAEQFF
TRBV7-7	TRBJ1-5	.	.	TGTGCCAGCAGCCCTGGCAGGGGTCAGCCCCAGCATTTT	CASSPGRGQPQHF
TRBV30	TRBJ1-5	TRBD1	once	TGTGCCTGGAGTGAGGGGACAGGGAATCAGCCCCAGCATTTT	CAWSEGTGNQPQHF
TRBV2	TRBJ1-3	TRBD1	few	TGTGCCAGCAGGCCTGGACAGGGGGTTGGAAACACCATATATTTT	CASRPGQGVGNTIYF
TRBV27	TRBJ2-7	TRBD2	.	TGTGCCATCAGTGAGTCGGTCCCACTAGCGGGGGACGAGCAGTACTTC	CAISESVPLAGDEQYF
TRBV5-5	TRBJ2-7	TRBD1	once	TGTGCCAGCAGAGGAACACAGGGGTCTCCCTACGAGCAGTACTTC	CASRGTQGSPYEQYF
TRBV6-6	TRBJ1-3	TRBD1	.	TGTGCCAGCAGTGACCGGGACAGTGGAAACACCATATATTTT	CASSDRDSGNTIYF
TRBV11-3	TRBJ2-7	TRBD2	.	TGTGCCAGCAGCACCGGGACTACCTACGAGCAGTACTTC	CASSTGTTYEQYF
TRBV5-8	TRBJ1-5	TRBD1	.	TGTGCCAGCAGCTACCGGGGACAGGGCAATCAGCCCCAGCATTTT	CASSYRGQGNQPQHF
TRBV27	TRBJ2-7	TRBD1	.	TGTGCCAGCAGCAACCAACAGGGGGCAGCTAGGTACGAGCAGTACTTC	CASSNQQGAARYEQYF
TRBV29-1	TRBJ2-1	TRBD1	few	TGCAGCGTTGTGAGACAGGGCTACAATGAGCAGTTCTTC	CSVVRQGYNEQFF
TRBV4-3	TRBJ2-2	TRBD1	.	TGCGCCAGCAGCCAAGAACAGGGGGCGGGCAACACCGGGGAGCTGTTTTTT	CASSQEQGAGNTGELFF
TRBV6-5	TRBJ2-5	TRBD2	.	TGTGCCAGCAGTTGGACTAGCGGGCAAGAGACCCAGTACTTC	CASSWTSGQETQYF
TRBV7-2	TRBJ1-1	TRBD1	.	TGTGCCAGCAGCTACGACAGGGCCGCCACTGAAGCTTTCTTT	CASSYDRAATEAFF
TRBV29-1	TRBJ2-4	.	few	TGCAGCGGTTCCGACGGGGTTCCAAACATTCAGTACTTC	CSGSDGVPNIQYF
TRBV12-5	TRBJ2-7	.	.	TGTGCTAGCAGGGGTCTTCACTACGAGCAGTACTTC	CASRGLHYEQYF
TRBV19	TRBJ1-2	.	.	TGTGCCAGTAACCGTCGGGGGGCCGTCTATGGCTACACCTTC	CASNRRGAVYGYTF
TRBV12-5	TRBJ2-4	.	.	TGTGCTAGTTCTAACCCGGGGGTGATCGTAGCCAAAAACATTCAGTACTTC	CASSNPGVIVAKNIQYF
TRBV7-6	TRBJ2-7	TRBD1	.	TGTGCCAGCAGCCGTACAGGGGCTGGAAACGAGCAGTACTTC	CASSRTGAGNEQYF
TRBV29-1	TRBJ1-2	.	.	TGCAGCGTTGCGTGGTGGCAGGGTACACGTGGCTACACCTTC	CSVAWWQGTRGYTF
TRBV30	TRBJ1-2	TRBD1	.	TGTGCCTGGAGGAAACAGGGGGCGAACTATGGCTACACCTTC	CAWRKQGANYGYTF
TRBV6-1	TRBJ2-5	.	.	TGTGCCAGCAACCCCTTAGCCCTTACGGAGGAGACCCAGTACTTC	CASNPLALTEETQYF
TRBV27	TRBJ2-1	.	.	TGTGCCAGCAGTTCCCCCAACAATGAGCAGTTCTTC	CASSSPNNEQFF
TRBV7-8	TRBJ1-1	TRBD1	.	TGTGCCAGCAGCTTACAACAGGGGAAGAACACTGAAGCTTTCTTT	CASSLQQGKNTEAFF
TRBV2	TRBJ2-3	.	few	TGTGCCAGCAGTTTCCAGGGGGGCAACACAGATACGCAGTATTTT	CASSFQGGNTDTQYF
TRBV5-6	TRBJ1-3	TRBD1	few	TGTGCCAGCAGCTTGACCGCAGGGGGCTCTGGAAACACCATATATTTT	CASSLTAGGSGNTIYF
TRBV28	TRBJ1-1	TRBD1	few	TGTGCCAGCAGTCTACAGGGGCAGAGCACTGAAGCTTTCTTT	CASSLQGQSTEAFF
TRBV6-1	TRBJ1-2	TRBD1	.	TGTGCCAGCAGTGACAGGGGGCGCGTCTATGGCTACACCTTC	CASSDRGRVYGYTF
TRBV27	TRBJ1-6	.	.	TGTGCCAGCAGTTTCGGAACGGGGGGCTATAATTCACCCCTCCACTTT	CASSFGTGGYNSPLHF
TRBV7-8	TRBJ1-2	.	.	TGTGCCAGCAGCTCGTGGGGCATGAACTATGGCTACACCTTC	CASSSWGMNYGYTF
TRBV5-4	TRBJ1-3	TRBD1	few	TGTGCCGGCACCCGGTTACGACAGGGCGTGGGGGACACCATATATTTT	CAGTRLRQGVGDTIYF
TRBV7-2	TRBJ2-7	.	.	TGTGCCAGCAGCTTAGGTGTCAGGATACCCTACGAGCAGTACTTC	CASSLGVRIPYEQYF
TRBV7-6	TRBJ2-7	.	once	TGTGCCAGCAGCGCAGAAATCACTAGTACCTACGAGCAGTACTTC	CASSAEITSTYEQYF
TRBV5-8	TRBJ2-3	TRBD2	.	TGTGCCAGCAGCTTGTTCGGGGGGGCTTTCACAGATACGCAGTATTTT	CASSLFGGAFTDTQYF
TRBV4-3	TRBJ1-4	.	.	TGCGCCAGCAGCCAAGATGGGGCTGCAACTAATGAAAAACTGTTTTTT	CASSQDGAATNEKLFF
TRBV29-1	TRBJ2-4	.	.	TGCAGCGTTGGGCTAGCCAAAAACATTCAGTACTTC	CSVGLAKNIQYF